The rows below give T cell receptor beta chains drawn from one sample of a study of T-cell reconstitution after alpha-beta-depleted transplantation in children. TCRdb reprocessed the PCR reads with MiXCR, giving one entry per CDR3 protein. This repertoire shows under 350,000 distinct CDR3 sequences, about 10% found once; its top ten account for roughly a tenth. Sequenced material: PBMCs from the stem cell graft donor, taken from the stem cell graft. The receptor source for this set is a human donor who donated a stem cell graft to a child with SCID. CDR3s include the opening cysteine and the closing phenylalanine or tryptophan. The D gene is left open where the match is weak. Some rows have no size entry. The others give once, few or many, or a class for an expanded clone.

j_gene | d_gene | v_gene | abundance | CDR3aa | CDR3nt
TRBJ2-1 | TRBD2 | TRBV5-1 | few | CASSLSGGLEYNEQFF | TGCGCCAGCAGCCTGAGCGGGGGGCTCGAGTACAATGAGCAGTTCTTC
TRBJ2-7 | NA | TRBV3-1 | NA | CASSKFPGPSYEQYF | TGTGCCAGCAGCAAATTCCCGGGTCCTAGTTACGAGCAGTACTTC
TRBJ2-1 | NA | TRBV10-3 | many | CAIWASSYNEQFF | TGTGCCATCTGGGCTAGCTCCTACAATGAGCAGTTCTTC
TRBJ2-5 | TRBD2 | TRBV20-1 | NA | CSADILAGETQYF | TGCAGTGCTGATATACTAGCGGGCGAGACCCAGTACTTC
TRBJ2-7 | NA | TRBV7-9 | many | CASSLGQISYEQYF | TGTGCCAGCAGCTTAGGGCAGATCTCCTACGAGCAGTACTTC
TRBJ1-1 | NA | TRBV29-1 | many | CSVGQLNTEAFF | TGCAGCGTTGGACAGCTGAACACTGAAGCTTTCTTT
TRBJ1-4 | NA | TRBV20-1 | NA | CSAEAQANEKLFF | TGCAGTGCTGAAGCGCAAGCCAATGAAAAACTGTTTTTT
TRBJ2-1 | NA | TRBV13 | NA | CASSDQGENEQFF | TGTGCCAGCAGCGACCAGGGTGAGAATGAGCAGTTCTTC
TRBJ2-7 | TRBD1 | TRBV9 | NA | CASSPGRGGDEQYF | TGTGCCAGCAGCCCCGGGCGAGGGGGCGACGAGCAGTACTTC
TRBJ2-7 | TRBD1 | TRBV5-1 | many | CASSGGTGGYEQYF | TGCGCCAGCAGCGGCGGGACAGGGGGCTACGAGCAGTACTTC
TRBJ2-1 | NA | TRBV10-3 | NA | CAISDSRGDEQFF | TGTGCCATCAGTGATAGTAGGGGCGATGAGCAGTTCTTC
TRBJ2-1 | NA | TRBV4-1 | many | CASSQDFGGRVLDEQFF | TGCGCCAGCAGCCAAGACTTCGGGGGACGAGTGCTAGATGAGCAGTTCTTC
TRBJ2-2 | NA | TRBV5-5 | many | CASSLGGGYTGELFF | TGTGCCAGCAGCCTTGGAGGGGGGTACACCGGGGAGCTGTTTTTT
TRBJ2-3 | NA | TRBV25-1 | NA | CASSGDRYPDTQYF | TGTGCCAGCAGTGGAGACAGGTACCCAGATACGCAGTATTTT
TRBJ2-1 | TRBD2 | TRBV4-1 | NA | CASRRTSGGWRDEQFF | TGCGCCAGCAGGCGGACTAGCGGGGGCTGGAGGGATGAGCAGTTCTTC
TRBJ2-1 | TRBD2 | TRBV5-1 | NA | CASRSTGGPGNEQFF | TGCGCCAGCAGGTCCACGGGGGGTCCTGGGAATGAGCAGTTCTTC